The T cell receptor beta chain described here comes from a study of beta chain features in type 1 diabetes. Whole-study results and caveats: Shorter TCRB CDR3s, moderately but significantly so, were found in Type 1 diabetes patients in all four CD4+ subsets.

Only a few counts were recorded for this clone. Its cognate antigen is unknown. CDR3 length: 15 residues. Germline V CDR1 and CDR2: SGHTA, FQGNSA. Unmatched junction bases numbered 11, after V lost 5 bases and J lost 7 bases. Every isolated RNA sample was fully reverse transcribed, so sequencing captured expressed TCRB transcripts. Read counts averaged approximately 3.5 million for samples of naive, central memory and regulatory T cells. Assay used: immunoSEQ multiplex PCR; TCRdb lists only in-frame clones, some missing. The sample has around 180,000 clones, around 8% seen once. This sequence was found in a woman aged 40 to 50 with type 1 diabetes. Sample: central memory CD4+ T cells from blood. V gene TRBV7-2 combines with J gene TRBJ2-5; TRBD1 agrees at 9 bases. CDR3 DNA sequence: TGTGCCAGCAGCCCTCGGGACAGGGCGGCCGTGACCCAGTACTTC. Its protein is CASSPRDRAAVTQYF.